This TCR beta chain was recorded in a study of T cell repertoires in cytomegalovirus infection. Study-wide context: Public TCR beta signatures indicated both CMV infection and matching HLA type.

Points from the study as a whole: The study found HLA-C-restricted CMV-specific TCR beta clonotypes dominating the ex vivo response. The cumulative frequency of public TCR beta families identified carriers of CMV plus the relevant HLA.

This clonotype was counted many times. Its antigen is unknown. MiXCR, run by TCRdb on the reads, gives a single entry per CDR3 protein. The repertoire holds 100,000 to 150,000 distinct CDR3 sequences, with 7.5% to 9% as singletons. Sequences were obtained from PBMCs. The sequence was obtained from a human donor in good health (CMV status not recorded). Some clones in this sample may be carry-over from other donors' samples.

CDR3 nucleotide sequence: TGTGCCAGCAGCTCGGGCGGCAATGAGCAGTTCTTC. Its protein is CASSSGGNEQFF. The chain recombines TRBV28 with TRBJ2-1; D call uncertain. The ends were cut back, 6 bases at V and 6 bases at J, with 9 bases in the middle. CDR1 and CDR2 from the germline V gene are MDHEN and SYDVKM. CDR3 length: 12 residues.